A selection of T cell receptor beta chains follows, all from one sample in a study of pediatric ulcerative colitis. The protocol was immunoSEQ multiplex PCR, while the TCRdb copy is restricted to in-frame clones and leaves out a portion. The sample yields around 64,000 clones, 77% seen once. The sample comprised blood. The receptors come from a boy aged 10-17 years with moderate ulcerative colitis. CDR3s include the opening cysteine and the closing phenylalanine or tryptophan. The D gene is left open where the match is weak. Expanded clones are given a class, and other clones once, few, many or no size at all.

j_call cdr3_length clone_size v_call d_call cdr3_aa cdr3_nt
TRBJ1-2 12 . TRBV5-4 . CASSSKGYGYTF TGTGCCAGCAGCTCAAAGGGGTATGGCTACACCTTC
TRBJ2-1 12 few TRBV5-1 . CASSGRYNEQFF TGCGCCAGCAGCGGACGTTACAATGAGCAGTTCTTC
TRBJ2-7 13 . TRBV5-1 . CASSLWPGYEQYF TGCGCCAGCAGCTTGTGGCCTGGCTACGAGCAGTACTTC
TRBJ1-5 13 . TRBV7-8 TRBD1 CASQPGGNQPQHF TGTGCCAGCCAACCAGGGGGGAATCAGCCCCAGCATTTT
TRBJ1-4 11 . TRBV20-1 . CSAEGDEKLFF TGCAGTGCTGAGGGAGATGAAAAACTGTTTTTT
TRBJ2-5 17 . TRBV7-9 . CASSITSGTPGGETQYF TGTGCCAGCAGCATAACCTCCGGGACCCCAGGGGGGGAGACCCAGTACTTC
TRBJ1-5 16 few TRBV19 TRBD1 CASSHRGQRSNQPQHF TGTGCCAGTAGCCACAGGGGGCAAAGAAGCAATCAGCCCCAGCATTTT
TRBJ2-4 14 . TRBV29-1 TRBD1 CSVTGQGTKNIQYF TGCAGCGTTACGGGACAGGGTACCAAAAACATTCAGTACTTC
TRBJ2-7 12 . TRBV5-1 . CASSHEFYEQYF TGCGCCAGCAGCCACGAATTTTACGAGCAGTACTTC
TRBJ1-6 15 . TRBV5-4 . CASSFRDMIGSPLHF TGTGCCAGCAGCTTTCGTGACATGATCGGTTCACCCCTCCACTTT
TRBJ2-1 15 few TRBV4-1 . CASSQDPGPYNEQFF TGCGCCAGCAGCCAAGATCCGGGACCCTACAATGAGCAGTTCTTC
TRBJ1-2 13 . TRBV29-1 . CSVTAGVNYGYTF TGCAGCGTGACGGCGGGGGTTAACTATGGCTACACCTTC
TRBJ2-5 13 . TRBV5-4 TRBD1 CASSRTGQETQYF TGTGCCAGCAGCCGGACAGGCCAAGAGACCCAGTACTTC
TRBJ1-6 16 . TRBV10-3 TRBD1 CAISESDRGRNSPLHF TGTGCCATCAGTGAGTCGGACAGGGGCCGTAATTCACCCCTCCACTTT
TRBJ1-3 14 few TRBV7-9 . CASSLQSSGNTIYF TGTGCCAGCAGCTTACAGAGCTCTGGAAACACCATATATTTT
TRBJ2-2 13 once TRBV6-5 . CASKRANTGELFF TGTGCCAGCAAGCGAGCGAACACCGGGGAGCTGTTTTTT
TRBJ2-3 13 . TRBV4-2 . CASSQGPGDTQYF TGTGCCAGCAGCCAAGGTCCGGGGGATACGCAGTATTTT
TRBJ1-1 13 . TRBV11-3 . CASSPSGGTEAFF TGTGCCAGCAGCCCCAGTGGGGGTACTGAAGCTTTCTTT
TRBJ1-4 12 . TRBV5-4 . CASSLYNEKLFF TGTGCCAGCAGCTTGTATAACGAAAAACTGTTTTTT
TRBJ1-1 14 once TRBV5-1 . CASSVEFPNTEAFF TGCGCCAGCAGCGTGGAGTTTCCGAACACTGAAGCTTTCTTT
TRBJ1-1 15 . TRBV7-9 . CASSLGGGVNTEAFF TGTGCCAGCAGCTTAGGTGGAGGGGTGAACACTGAAGCTTTCTTT
TRBJ1-6 16 . TRBV6-5 . CASSYSGTIYNSPLHF TGTGCCAGCAGTTACTCCGGGACAATCTATAATTCACCCCTCCACTTT
TRBJ1-1 16 . TRBV5-8 . CASSVPERQVNTEAFF TGTGCCAGCAGCGTGCCAGAGCGTCAAGTCAACACTGAAGCTTTCTTT
TRBJ2-1 15 . TRBV7-2 . CASSFDHSSYNEQFF TGTGCCAGCAGCTTCGACCACAGCTCCTACAATGAGCAGTTCTTC
TRBJ1-1 16 . TRBV19 . CASSIDPAGIGTEAFF TGTGCCAGTAGTATAGATCCTGCAGGGATAGGCACTGAAGCTTTCTTT
TRBJ2-7 17 . TRBV28 TRBD2 CASSLNLAGVLSYEQYF TGTGCCAGCAGTTTAAATCTGGCGGGGGTCCTCTCCTACGAGCAGTACTTC
TRBJ2-3 14 . TRBV5-4 . CASSLRGGTDTQYF TGTGCCAGCAGCTTGAGGGGCGGCACAGATACGCAGTATTTT
TRBJ1-1 12 few TRBV5-6 TRBD1 CASSFRQGKAFF TGTGCCAGCAGCTTTAGACAGGGTAAAGCTTTCTTT
TRBJ2-3 14 . TRBV9 . CASSASGSTDTQYF TGTGCCAGCAGCGCCTCAGGGTCCACAGATACGCAGTATTTT
TRBJ2-2 15 once TRBV27 . CASSFRPLNTGELFF TGTGCCAGCAGTTTTAGACCATTGAACACCGGGGAGCTGTTTTTT
TRBJ2-7 14 few TRBV10-1 . CASSDPGRNYEQYF TGCGCCAGCAGTGACCCGGGCAGAAACTACGAGCAGTACTTC
TRBJ2-7 15 . TRBV7-9 . CASSLFRDITYEQYF TGTGCCAGCAGCTTATTTCGGGACATAACCTACGAGCAGTACTTC
TRBJ2-3 17 once TRBV6-1 . CASSGPNIMLGKDTQYF TGTGCCAGCAGTGGCCCTAATATCATGCTGGGGAAAGATACGCAGTATTTT
TRBJ1-1 15 few TRBV14 . CASSQTGMMNTEAFF TGTGCCAGCAGCCAAACGGGTATGATGAACACTGAAGCTTTCTTT
TRBJ1-5 13 few TRBV14 . CASTWTQGQPQHF TGTGCCAGCACATGGACCCAGGGGCAGCCCCAGCATTTT
TRBJ2-7 15 once TRBV9 TRBD2 CASSAQAGTSYEQYF TGTGCCAGCAGCGCCCAAGCGGGAACCTCCTACGAGCAGTACTTC
TRBJ1-4 15 . TRBV6-1 TRBD1 CASSAGDRVLEKLFF TGTGCCAGCAGTGCTGGGGACAGGGTACTGGAAAAACTGTTTTTT
TRBJ1-2 14 . TRBV19 . CASVPGGGFGGYTF TGTGCCAGTGTGCCTGGTGGGGGGTTTGGCGGCTACACCTTC
TRBJ1-2 18 . TRBV18 . CASSPRRQTGILNYGYTF TGTGCCAGCTCACCACGACGACAGACAGGCATTTTAAACTATGGCTACACCTTC
TRBJ2-7 15 . TRBV6-6 TRBD2 CASSLTSGASYEQYF TGTGCCAGCAGCCTCACTAGCGGGGCCTCCTACGAGCAGTACTTC